The 20 T cell receptor beta chains below all came from one sample that was sequenced in a study of regulatory T cells in long-lasting Graves disease. Documented time point: newly diagnosed GD, antithyroid drugs for less than 3 months. Making the TCR library involved RNA that had been extracted from PBMCs. Sequencing libraries for TCR beta were prepared with iRepertoire HTBI primers and Arm-PCR of CDR3 regions. MiXCR was run by TCRdb on the multiplex PCR reads, yielding one entry per CDR3 protein. Seen here are 350,000 to 400,000 distinct CDR3 sequences, under 20% observed once, and the top ten hold 20% to 25%. These data also featured in a second study, about T cells in Graves' hyperthyroidism and ophthalmopathy.

The sequences come from peripheral blood mononuclear cells (PBMCs), collected at new diagnosis, from a patient treated with antithyroid drugs. These TCRs come from a woman aged 18 to 35 with Graves disease.

This clonotype was seen repeatedly, ten times or more. This rearrangement joins TRBV2 to TRBJ2-1; D is ambiguous. Germline V CDR1 and CDR2: SNHLY, FYNNEI. The CDR3 runs to 11 residues. Trimming pared 6 bases from V and 8 bases from J, leaving 8 bases between. Here the CDR3 reads CASREDYEQFF. Here the CDR3 DNA reads TGTGCCAGCAGAGAGGATTATGAGCAGTTCTTC.

This clonotype was recorded at least ten times. The chain recombines TRBV2 with TRBJ1-2; D remains ambiguous. The germline CDR1 and CDR2 sequences are SNHLY and FYNNEI. V gave up 6 bases and J gave up 6 bases, with 17 bases separating them. The CDR3 extends over 14 amino acids. The CDR3 loop is CASRLSHLKDGYTF. CDR3 coding DNA: TGTGCCAGCAGATTATCGCATCTAAAAGATGGCTACACCTTC. Full variable domain (rest looked up from reference TRBV2 and TRBJ1-2): EPEVTQTPSHQVTQMGQEVILRCVPISNHLYFYWYRQILGQKVEFLVSFYNNEISEKSEIFDDQFSVERPDGSNFTLKIRSTKLEDSAMYFCASRLSHLKDGYTFGSGTRLTVV.

This clonotype was seen only a few times. The rearrangement uses TRBV6-2 or TRBV6-3 and TRBJ1-2, with a weak D call TRBD1 (5 bases). The CDR3 is 14 amino acids. With 7 bases removed from V and 5 bases from J, the gap between germline ends came to 17 bases. Germline V gene lookup returns CDR1 MNHEY and CDR2 SVGEGT. CDR3 region: CASNSPGAPYGYTF. The CDR3 DNA reads as TGTGCCAGCAACTCCCCCGGGGCCCCGTATGGCTACACCTTC.

This clonotype was seen repeatedly, ten times or more. This sequence joins TRBV5-1 and TRBJ2-1, with 7 bases identical to TRBD1. The germline CDR1 and CDR2 sequences are SGHRS and YFSETQ. Losses at the gene ends were 3 bases for V and 7 bases for J; bases not matched to a gene: 4. CDR3 length: 13 amino acids. The CDR3 here is CASSSTGANEQFF. Written as DNA, the CDR3 is TGCGCCAGCAGCTCCACAGGGGCGAATGAGCAGTTCTTC.

This clonotype has a count of ten or more. V and J are TRBV20-1 and TRBJ2-7; D may be TRBD1 (6 bases). Germline-derived CDR1 and CDR2 are DFQATT and SNEGSKA (reference sequence). There are 12 residues in the CDR3. Trimming shortened V by 5 bases and J by 0 bases, and 8 bases separated the two germline ends. In nucleotides, the CDR3 is TGCAGTGCTGGGACAACCTCCTACGAGCAGTACTTC. Amino acids: CSAGTTSYEQYF.

V gene TRBV7-9 combines with J gene TRBJ1-3; 10 positions match TRBD1. V was clipped by 4 bases and J by 6 bases; unmatched bases: 6. The V gene's germline CDR1 is SEHNR and CDR2 FQNEAQ (reference sequence). CDR3 size: 15 residues. The CDR3 sequence is CASSSPGQGQNTIYF. The CDR3 coding sequence is TGTGCCAGCAGCTCACCGGGACAGGGGCAAAACACCATATATTTT. Filled out from reference TRBV7-9 and TRBJ1-3, the complete variable domain reads DTGVSQNPRHKITKRGQNVTFRCDPISEHNRLYWYRQTLGQGPEFLTYFQNEAQLEKSRLLSDRFSAERPKGSFSTLEIQRTEQGDSAMYLCASSSPGQGQNTIYFGEGSWLTVV.

This sequence joins TRBV27 and TRBJ2-7; 7 bases map to TRBD1. The ends lost 9 bases at V and 5 bases at J; junction bases unmatched: 7. The germline V gene has CDR1 MNHEY and CDR2 SMNVEV (reference sequence). The CDR3 sequence is 12 residues long. CDR3 protein: CASAGGWHEQYF. The DNA of the CDR3 is TGTGCCAGTGCAGGGGGATGGCACGAGCAGTACTTC.

This chain joins TRBV7-9 and TRBJ1-2; a weak D match, TRBD1 (5 bases). Germline V gene sequence: CDR1 SEHNR, CDR2 FQNEAQ (reference sequence). This CDR3 has 14 residues. V dropped 1 base and J dropped 2 bases, with 8 bases sitting between them. The CDR3 spells CASSLVDRNYGYTF. The CDR3 DNA reads TGTGCCAGCAGCTTAGTCGACAGAAACTATGGCTACACCTTC.

The DNA of the CDR3 is TGCAGTGCTAGGGTATTTAGACCGGACTACGAGCAGTACTTC. It is translated as CSARVFRPDYEQYF. The genes are TRBV20-1 and TRBJ2-7; unclear D gene. The germline gives CDR1 DFQATT, CDR2 SNEGSKA (reference sequence). This CDR3 has 14 amino acids. The V gene lost 3 bases and the J gene lost 3 bases, with 15 bases spanning the gap.

This clonotype was seen at least ten times. The chain joins TRBV7-8 to TRBJ2-7; the match to TRBD1 covers 7 bases. The CDR3 is made up of 14 amino acids. The J segment lost 6 bases and the V segment lost 3 bases, leaving 8 bases of the junction unmatched. Per germline, CDR1 SGHVS and CDR2 FQNEAQ. CDR3 residues: CASSFTGVRAEQYF. In nucleotides, the CDR3 is TGTGCCAGCAGCTTTACAGGGGTAAGGGCCGAGCAGTACTTC.

The CDR3 loop is CATTAGTLEQYF. The CDR3, as DNA: TGTGCCACCACGGCCGGAACCCTCGAGCAGTACTTC. The chain links TRBV6-4 to TRBJ2-7; no definite D call. V was cut by 10 bases and J by 6 bases, with 16 bases left in between. The CDR3 is made up of 12 amino acids. CDR1 is MRHNA, CDR2 SNTAGT, per germline.

This clonotype has at least ten counts. The rearrangement joins TRBV7-3 to TRBJ2-7; TRBD2 is a possible D gene (5 bases). With 3 bases removed from V and 4 bases from J, the gap between germline ends came to 13 bases. CDR3 length equals 14 residues. Looked up from germline, CDR1 is SGHTA and CDR2 is FQGTGA. The DNA for the CDR3 is TGTGCCAGCAGCTTCTTTCCTAGCCAGTACGAGCAGTACTTC. It is translated as CASSFFPSQYEQYF.

This clonotype was found a few times. The genes are TRBV20-1 and TRBJ2-3; 7 nucleotides agree with TRBD2. This CDR3 region has 14 residues. Trimming removed 6 bases from V and 1 base from J; junction bases left unmatched: 7. CDR1 DFQATT and CDR2 SNEGSKA come from the germline V gene (reference sequence). CDR3 sequence reads: CSASGLVGTDTQYF. The CDR3 bases are TGCAGTGCCTCTGGACTAGTGGGCACAGATACGCAGTATTTT.

This clonotype has more than one count but fewer than ten. The rearrangement uses TRBV7-9 and TRBJ2-7; D possibly corresponds to TRBD1 (6 bases). The CDR3 totals 15 residues. The germline V gene encodes CDR1 SEHNR and CDR2 FQNEAQ (reference sequence). V was clipped by 4 bases and J by 5 bases, with 18 bases between them. CDR3 coding DNA: TGTGCCAGCAGCTATTCCGGGACAAGAAGGGACGAGCAGTACTTC. It codes for CASSYSGTRRDEQYF.

This clonotype was found a few times. This sequence joins TRBV18 and TRBJ1-2; no clear D gene. Germline V gene data show CDR1 as KGHSH and CDR2 as LQKENI. Trimming took off 4 bases at V and 3 bases at J, with 18 bases between the two ends. The length of the CDR3 is 16 residues. CDR3 region: CASSLLPGGTDYGYTF. The CDR3 bases are TGTGCCAGCTCACTTCTACCTGGCGGCACGGACTATGGCTACACCTTC. The whole variable domain, filled in from reference TRBV18 and TRBJ1-2, reads NAGVMQNPRHLVRRRGQEARLRCSPMKGHSHVYWYRQLPEEGLKFMVYLQKENIIDESGMPKERFSAEFPKEGPSILRIQQVVRGDSAAYFCASSLLPGGTDYGYTFGSGTRLTVV.

There are many counts of this clonotype. The J gene is TRBJ1-2, the V gene TRBV7-9; 9 bases align to TRBD1. This CDR3 is 16 amino acids long. V shed 5 bases and J 6 bases; nucleotides not matched to a gene: 13. Germline lookup yields CDR1 SEHNR and CDR2 FQNEAQ (reference sequence). CDR3: CASSRPGQGLNNGYTF. The CDR3 DNA is TGTGCCAGCAGCCGGCCGGGACAGGGTTTGAATAATGGCTACACCTTC.

This clonotype was seen a few times. The rearrangement joins TRBV5-1 to TRBJ1-3; 7 nucleotides agree with TRBD1. Germline CDR1 is SGHRS and CDR2 is YFSETQ. This CDR3 comprises 16 residues. V lost 7 bases and J lost 0; bases outside the gene matches: 10. The CDR3 DNA reads as TGCGCCAGCCAAGGACAGGCCGGCCTCTCTGGAAACACCATATATTTT. Translation: CASQGQAGLSGNTIYF.

The rearrangement links TRBV25-1 to TRBJ1-4, with 10 bases lining up with TRBD1. The CDR3 spans 16 residues. Germline V gene data show CDR1 as MGHDK and CDR2 as SYGVNS. Trimming removed 4 bases from V and 7 bases from J; junction bases left unmatched: 9. CDR3 amino acids: CASSGGTGAGAEKLFF. The CDR3 DNA follows: TGTGCCAGCAGTGGGGGGACAGGGGCCGGGGCTGAAAAACTGTTTTTT.

This clonotype was counted at least ten times. V usage is TRBV10-3 and J usage is TRBJ2-7; 10 bases align to TRBD1. J was trimmed by 5 bases and V by 2 bases; bases with no gene match: 3. CDR1 is ENHRY, CDR2 SYGVKD, per germline. This CDR3 is 14 amino acids long. The CDR3 DNA reads as TGTGCCATCAGTGAGGGACAGGGGGGAGACGAGCAGTACTTC. It translates to CAISEGQGGDEQYF.

This clonotype was counted a few times. CDR3 sequence reads: CASSVEQLTEQYF. The CDR3 nucleotides read TGTGCCAGCAGCGTAGAACAGCTGACCGAGCAGTACTTC. The rearrangement joins TRBV9 to TRBJ2-7; D remains unclear. With 0 bases removed from V and 6 bases from J, the gap between germline ends came to 10 bases. The CDR3 runs to 13 residues. Germline V lookup: CDR1 SGDLS, CDR2 YYNGEE.